This T cell receptor beta chain comes out of a study of blood T cell repertoires in COVID-19. For the study at large: Samples of COVID-19 (acute and convalescent) were obtained from the United States, Italy and Spain. The analysed material was cDNA or gDNA that came from T cells, B-cell-depleted T cells, or PBMCs.

The J segment lost 3 bases and the V segment lost 3 bases, leaving 10 bases of the junction unmatched. Per germline, CDR1 SQVTM and CDR2 ANQGSEA. The CDR3 loop spans 16 amino acids. Authors' analysis steps: Reference gene primer amplification gave nucleated cell count estimates. Here immunoSEQ multiplex PCR was the method, and the copy in TCRdb shows in-frame clones only, minus some. That table gives V, J and clone size, and the DNA gave D and trimming. The sample lists about 150,000 clones, more than 70% occurring once. Sequences were obtained from peripheral blood. The receptor's source is a human donor in a cohort sampled during active COVID-19. The J gene is TRBJ2-4, the V gene TRBV29-1; TRBD1 aligns across 8 bases. CDR3 region: CSVDRAGGGDKNIQYF. The CDR3 coding sequence is TGCAGCGTTGACCGGGCAGGGGGCGGTGACAAAAACATTCAGTACTTC.